A selection of T cell receptor beta chains follows, all from one sample in a study of chemoradiotherapy in HPV16-positive cancers. Only in-frame clones appear in the TCRdb table, and some are missing; sequencing was by immunoSEQ multiplex PCR. This sample has 40,000 to 65,000 clones, with roughly nine tenths found just once. This specimen consisted of blood, obtained from a patient who underwent chemoradiotherapy. These receptors were taken from a human donor with HPV-associated anogenital cancer. Both conserved end residues are trimmed from each CDR3.

TRBJ2-1 13 TRBV5-1 ASSLAPADNNEQF
TRBJ2-5 12 TRBV18 ASSPMSGQETQY
TRBJ1-6 13 TRBV27 ASTSLQGRNSPLH
TRBJ1-3 10 TRBV7-2 ASSGAGNTIY
TRBJ1-2 13 TRBV5-4 ASSLGGQGSYGYT
TRBJ1-1 11 TRBV30 AWRDSLNTEAF
TRBJ1-6 12 TRBV7-6 ASSPIGDTSPLH
TRBJ2-1 14 TRBV7-2 ASSPRTGSGGGEQF
TRBJ1-6 13 TRBV19 ASSIGGGSGSPLH
TRBJ1-3 10 TRBV7-2 ASSPQGNTIY
TRBJ2-7 12 TRBV11-2 ASSLHGESYEQY
TRBJ2-3 12 TRBV30 AWSPPPAADTQY
TRBJ2-1 12 TRBV10-2 ASRTSGGRGEQF
TRBJ2-1 12 TRBV9 ASSFRSDYNEQF
TRBJ1-2 14 TRBV25-1 ASSGAKPLANYGYT
TRBJ1-5 14 TRBV7-9 ASSLALGTGSQPQH
TRBJ1-1 11 TRBV11-3 ASSSRRGTEAF
TRBJ2-1 11 TRBV7-6 ASSVGGLSEQF
TRBJ2-7 14 TRBV18 ASSRGTGGMAYEQY
TRBJ1-2 12 TRBV5-1 ASSSYPGAEGYT
TRBJ2-7 11 TRBV7-2 ASSLAAPSEQY
TRBJ2-1 13 TRBV2 ASSDFWSVENEQF
TRBJ1-2 11 TRBV27 ASGSGGAFGYT
TRBJ2-7 11 TRBV7-9 ASSPDTTYEQY
TRBJ2-7 11 TRBV27 ASSSGLPYEQY
TRBJ1-5 12 TRBV7-2 ASSLAMGNQPQH
TRBJ2-2 15 TRBV25-1 ASSESGQGMNTGELF
TRBJ2-1 12 TRBV6-5 ASSYPGLAGEQF
TRBJ2-1 12 TRBV9 ASSVAGGPSEQF
TRBJ2-7 13 TRBV9 ASSEGSAISYEQY
TRBJ1-4 12 TRBV19 ASSIRGQSEKLF
TRBJ2-7 13 TRBV18 ASSRVTGVSYEQY
TRBJ2-3 10 TRBV7-9 ASSLVVDTQY
TRBJ2-5 9 TRBV5-1 ASSLEETQY
TRBJ2-7 10 TRBV7-9 ASSSLGYEQY
TRBJ1-1 13 TRBV5-1 ASSLQGGGNTEAF
TRBJ2-7 13 TRBV7-6 ASSLVQGGFYEQY
TRBJ1-2 15 TRBV4-3 ASSQDGAIEGASGYT
TRBJ2-3 11 TRBV28 ATTIQTTDTQY
TRBJ1-2 11 TRBV7-2 ASNHPSNYGYT
TRBJ1-1 12 TRBV4-1 ASSRQGVGTEAF
TRBJ2-5 13 TRBV7-2 ASSPFRRGQETQY
TRBJ1-1 10 TRBV29-1 SPRGGNTEAF
TRBJ1-1 13 TRBV19 ASSIPLRDKLKAF
TRBJ2-5 13 TRBV6-1 ASSEGGIGQETQY
TRBJ2-2 13 TRBV7-3 ASSPGLAGVGELF
TRBJ2-5 12 TRBV19 ASSPSGLKETQY
TRBJ1-1 15 TRBV5-6 ASSLYNLRGARTEAF
TRBJ2-3 11 TRBV7-2 ASSPTGRGTQY
TRBJ2-3 15 TRBV4-3 ASSQTGLAHSTDTQY
TRBJ2-1 12 TRBV7-2 ASSGRTGSNEQF